The T cell receptor beta chain described here comes from a study of Graves' ophthalmopathy and Graves' hyperthyroidism. Overall study: The blood sample was drawn at first diagnosis and before any treatment.

Study conclusions and caveats: A 13-signature model separated ophthalmopathy from stable hyperthyroidism, reaching around 88% sensitivity and less than 83% specificity cross-validated. Most expanded thyroid clonotypes above 0.001 frequency also appeared in blood.

This CDR3 spans 12 amino acids. Unmatched junction bases numbered 6, after V lost 7 bases and J lost 4 bases. Germline V lookup: CDR1 SQVTM, CDR2 ANQGSEA. The PBMCs originated from roughly 10 ml of fresh peripheral blood. This clonotype showed up many times. Its antigen is unidentified. Amplification of TCR beta CDR3 regions used RNA transcripts. RT-PCR was first run with HTBI primers, then multiplex PCR in a second round. TCRdb called the multiplex PCR reads again in MiXCR, with one record for every CDR3 protein. The sample shows about 700,000 distinct CDR3 sequences, roughly two fifths of them seen only once.

V is TRBV29-1 and J is TRBJ1-2, with 7 bases that match TRBD1. The material sequenced was peripheral blood. This TCR was recovered from an adult man with Graves' ophthalmopathy. In nucleotides, the CDR3 is TGCAGCGGGAGGGACAGAACCTATGGCTACACCTTC. This sequence encodes CSGRDRTYGYTF.